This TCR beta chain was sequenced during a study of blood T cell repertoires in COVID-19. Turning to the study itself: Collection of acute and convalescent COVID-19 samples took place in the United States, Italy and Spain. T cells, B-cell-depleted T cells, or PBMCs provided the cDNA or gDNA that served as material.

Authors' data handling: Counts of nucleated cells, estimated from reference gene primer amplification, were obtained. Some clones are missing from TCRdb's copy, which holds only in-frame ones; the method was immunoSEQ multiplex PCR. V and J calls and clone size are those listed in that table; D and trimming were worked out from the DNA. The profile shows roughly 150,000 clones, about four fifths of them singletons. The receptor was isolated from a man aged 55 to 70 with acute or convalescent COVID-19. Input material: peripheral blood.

The CDR3 reads CASSRLAESSYEQYF. CDR3 DNA sequence: TGTGCCAGCAGCAGACTAGCGGAGAGCTCCTACGAGCAGTACTTC. The chain uses TRBV28 and TRBJ2-7; 9 bases agree with TRBD2. The CDR3 totals 15 residues. Germline V CDR1 and CDR2: MDHEN, SYDVKM. The ends lost 6 bases at V and 0 bases at J; junction bases unmatched: 6.